Given below is one T cell receptor beta chain in context. Antigen: not known. Trimming shortened V by 0 bases and J by 11 bases, and 13 bases separated the two germline ends. In germline, CDR1 is MNHEY, CDR2 SMNVEV (reference sequence). This CDR3 contains 13 residues. This specimen comes from a study of radiotherapy plus CTLA-4 blockade in lung cancer. Study-wide background: Overall, approximately 18% of patients showed an objective response, while 31% attained disease control.

Study-wide results and caveats: Blood-borne expansion of tumor-derived TCR clones followed radiotherapy plus ipilimumab.

Method: immunoSEQ multiplex PCR; TCRdb's copy keeps in-frame clones and lacks some. The table lists approximately 73,000 clones, roughly 84% of them singletons, with 35% to 45% in the top ten. The sequence was obtained from a human donor with non-small cell lung cancer that progressed on radiotherapy plus ipilimumab. V usage is TRBV27 and J usage is TRBJ1-1; weak D call: TRBD1 (5 bases). Sequenced material: peripheral blood, taken from a patient treated with radiotherapy plus ipilimumab. The CDR3 is CASSLSIGARAFF. The CDR3 DNA sequence: TGTGCCAGCAGTTTATCGATTGGGGCGAGGGCTTTCTTT.